The 22 T cell receptor beta chains below come from one sample, sequenced in a study of blood T cell repertoires in COVID-19 (TCRdb year 2020). The library was obtained by the immunoSEQ multiplex PCR assay. This immuneACCESS table, as held by TCRdb, lists in-frame sequences with V and J called but not all clones. Of the missing ones, under half trace to an unresolved V gene in checked studies; the others have no known cause. Across this sample there are about 59,000 clones, with 73% seen only once. Approximately 14% of the sample rests with the top ten. What was sequenced was peripheral blood. The receptors were gathered from a woman aged 70-85 years with acute or convalescent COVID-19.

This clone was found once. This chain joins TRBV11-2 and TRBJ1-6; 8 nucleotides match TRBD1. Germline V gives CDR1 SGHAT, CDR2 FQNNGV. The ends lost 0 bases at V and 9 bases at J; junction bases unmatched: 7. CDR3 length equals 16 residues. DNA for the CDR3: TGTGCCAGCAGCTTAGATAGGGCAGGGACAGGTTCACCCCTCCACTTT. This encodes CASSLDRAGTGSPLHF.

This clone came up many times. The genes are TRBV28 and TRBJ1-5, with D perhaps matching TRBD1 (5 bases). V was shortened by 5 bases and J by 3 bases, with 11 bases between the two germline ends. Germline CDR1 MDHEN, CDR2 SYDVKM. This CDR3 is 14 amino acids long. In nucleotides, the CDR3 is TGTGCCAGCAGTACCCAGGGATCCAATCAGCCCCAGCATTTT. Protein sequence: CASSTQGSNQPQHF.

The genes are TRBV5-1 and TRBJ2-5; TRBD1 agrees at 8 bases. The J segment lost 5 bases and the V segment lost 3 bases, leaving 6 bases of the junction unmatched. This CDR3 contains 14 residues. From germline, CDR1 is SGHRS and CDR2 YFSETQ. The CDR3 region has the DNA TGCGCCAGCAGCTCCCAGGGGGCTAAGGAGACCCAGTACTTC. This translates into CASSSQGAKETQYF. Supplemented by reference TRBV5-1 and TRBJ2-5, the full variable domain reads KAGVTQTPRYLIKTRGQQVTLSCSPISGHRSVSWYQQTPGQGLQFLFEYFSETQRNKGNFPGRFSGRQFSNSRSEMNVSTLELGDSALYLCASSSQGAKETQYFGPGTRLLVL.

V gene TRBV5-4 combines with J gene TRBJ1-2; 7 positions agree with TRBD1. The CDR3 has 13 amino acids. CDR1 is SGHNT, CDR2 YYREEE, per germline (reference sequence). With V trimmed by 2 bases and J by 5 bases, 3 bases remained unmatched. The CDR3 sequence is CASSFDREYGYTF. CDR3 in DNA: TGTGCCAGCAGCTTCGACAGGGAATATGGCTACACCTTC. The full variable domain, with the rest looked up from reference TRBV5-4 and TRBJ1-2, is ETGVTQSPTHLIKTRGQQVTLRCSSQSGHNTVSWYQQALGQGPQFIFQYYREEENGRGNFPPRFSGLQFPNYSSELNVNALELDDSALYLCASSFDREYGYTFGSGTRLTVV.

V gene TRBV5-8 combines with J gene TRBJ1-2; tentatively, D is TRBD1 (6 bases). This CDR3 spans 15 amino acids. Germline CDR1 SGHTS, CDR2 YDEGEE. V was clipped by 3 bases and J by 6 bases, with 18 bases between them. CDR3 sequence reads: CASSYPARGGDGYTF. The CDR3 DNA follows: TGTGCCAGCAGCTACCCCGCTCGGGGGGGCGATGGCTACACCTTC.

V gene TRBV6-5 combines with J gene TRBJ2-7, with TRBD1 matching over 7 bases. Germline loops: CDR1 MNHEY, CDR2 SVGAGI. The CDR3 totals 11 residues. The V gene end was trimmed by 4 bases and the J gene end by 12 bases; junction bases not matched to a gene: 6. The CDR3 bases are TGTGCCAGCAGTTCGACAGGGCGTTTGTACTTC. As protein: CASSSTGRLYF.

A few counts support this clone. The chain couples TRBV7-9 to TRBJ1-1; a weak D match, TRBD1 (5 bases). The CDR3 length is 13 residues. CDR1 is SEHNR, CDR2 FQNEAQ, per germline (reference sequence). V lost 5 bases, J lost 4 bases, and 11 bases lay in between. CDR3 bases: TGTGCCAGCAGCGACCGGGGGGGCACTGAAGCTTTCTTT. It specifies CASSDRGGTEAFF.

A remark on this clone: At one of its ends the junction is not consistent with the germline gene, which may arise from a read error. The chain links TRBV7-7 to TRBJ2-7, with D possibly matching TRBD2 (6 bases). The CDR3 runs 15 residues. Germline CDR1 reads SSHAT; CDR2 reads FNYEAQ (reference sequence). CDR3 DNA: TGTGCTAGCAGCTTTAGCCCGGGGGAGCCCTACGAGCAGTACTTC. Its protein product is CASSFSPGEPYEQYF.

CDR3 region: CASSGSGQPNSPLHF. CDR3 DNA: TGTGCCAGTAGTGGATCGGGACAGCCTAATTCACCCCTCCACTTT. This sequence joins TRBV19 and TRBJ1-6, with 7 bases matching TRBD1. V lost 5 bases, J lost 6 bases, and 7 bases stayed unmatched. This CDR3 has 15 residues. Germline V gene data show CDR1 as LNHDA and CDR2 as SQIVND (reference sequence).

The rearrangement joins TRBV24-1 to TRBJ1-1, with D possibly matching TRBD1 (5 bases). Trimming pared 3 bases from V and 11 bases from J, leaving 15 bases between. The V gene's germline CDR1 is KGHDR and CDR2 SFDVKD. CDR3 size: 13 residues. CDR3 sequence (DNA): TGTGCCACCAGTGATGGACAAATCCCTCGGGCTTTCTTT. It specifies CATSDGQIPRAFF.

The chain recombines TRBV6-2 or TRBV6-3 with TRBJ1-5; 10 bases match TRBD1. This CDR3 region has 17 residues. Germline trimming cut 5 bases from V and 3 bases from J; bases unmatched to any gene: 10. The germline gives CDR1 MNHEY, CDR2 SVGEGT. The CDR3 DNA reads as TGTGCCAGCAGTCATCACGACAGGGGGCCCCTCAATCAGCCCCAGCATTTT. This codes for CASSHHDRGPLNQPQHF.

The chain joins TRBV9 to TRBJ1-2; a weak D match, TRBD1 (6 bases). The V gene lost 3 bases and the J gene lost 4 bases, with 16 bases spanning the gap. The CDR3 runs 15 residues. Germline CDR1 is SGDLS and CDR2 is YYNGEE. This CDR3 is CASSASTGPGYGYTF. CDR3 DNA sequence: TGTGCCAGCAGCGCCTCGACAGGTCCAGGCTATGGCTACACCTTC.

This clone was seen a handful of times. The V gene is TRBV10-3, the J gene TRBJ1-1; weak D call: TRBD1 (6 bases). Per germline, CDR1 ENHRY and CDR2 SYGVKD. With 6 bases removed from V and 3 bases from J, the gap between germline ends came to 17 bases. The CDR3 totals 15 residues. Here the CDR3 DNA reads TGTGCCATCAGCAGTAACGGGGCAGGGGACACTGAAGCTTTCTTT. Translation gives CAISSNGAGDTEAFF.

This rearrangement joins TRBV24-1 to TRBJ2-3, with 10 bases lining up with TRBD1. Germline V gene sequence: CDR1 KGHDR, CDR2 SFDVKD. V was pared by 5 bases and J by 3 bases, with 4 bases of the junction left unmatched. The CDR3 contains 15 residues. CDR3 protein: CATSAKDRGTDTQYF. Written as DNA, the CDR3 is TGTGCCACCAGTGCTAAGGACAGGGGGACAGATACGCAGTATTTT.

J is TRBJ1-6 and V is TRBV19; D uncertain. CDR3 length: 12 amino acids. Trimming pared 4 bases from V and 8 bases from J, leaving 6 bases between. Germline CDR1 is LNHDA and CDR2 is SQIVND (reference sequence). The CDR3 loop is CASSKPYSPLHF. The CDR3 coding sequence is TGTGCCAGTAGTAAGCCGTATTCACCCCTCCACTTT. Variable domain in full (rest from reference TRBV19 and TRBJ1-6): DGGITQSPKYLFRKEGQNVTLSCEQNLNHDAMYWYRQDPGQGLRLIYYSQIVNDFQKGDIAEGYSVSREKKESFPLTVTSAQKNPTAFYLCASSKPYSPLHFGNGTRLTVT.

The chain combines TRBV5-4 with TRBJ1-1, with a possible D match to TRBD1 (6 bases). The CDR3 contains 14 residues. Germline V gives CDR1 SGHNT, CDR2 YYREEE (reference sequence). V was clipped by 3 bases and J by 3 bases, with 12 bases between them. CDR3 coding DNA: TGTGCCAGCAGCTCCCTACCAGGGGACACTGAAGCTTTCTTT. Translating it yields CASSSLPGDTEAFF.

This chain joins TRBV19 and TRBJ1-1; D gene unclear. V dropped 1 base and J dropped 4 bases, with 25 bases sitting between them. The length of the CDR3 is 19 residues. Germline V CDR1 and CDR2: LNHDA, SQIVND (reference sequence). CDR3 amino acids: CASSIVAPWRAAGSTEAFF. DNA of the CDR3: TGTGCCAGTAGTATAGTAGCCCCTTGGCGAGCCGCTGGGAGCACTGAAGCTTTCTTT.

The genes are TRBV10-3 and TRBJ1-1; unclear D gene. The CDR3 spans 13 residues. Germline assignment: CDR1 ENHRY and CDR2 SYGVKD. The ends were cut back, 5 bases at V and 0 bases at J, with 7 bases in the middle. This CDR3 reads CAISTGMNTEAFF. The CDR3 nucleotides read TGTGCCATCAGTACGGGAATGAACACTGAAGCTTTCTTT.

This chain joins TRBV2 and TRBJ1-4; D is perhaps TRBD1 (6 bases). The CDR3 length is 14 residues. Trimming left V 6 bases short and J 6 bases short, with 14 bases between. Germline V gene data show CDR1 as SNHLY and CDR2 as FYNNEI. The CDR3 region has the DNA TGTGCCAGCAGCCCCAGGGGTGTGGATGAAAAACTGTTTTTT. As protein: CASSPRGVDEKLFF.

This sequence joins TRBV7-2 and TRBJ1-2; 10 bases match TRBD1. V lost 5 bases to trimming and J lost 5 bases; unmatched junction nucleotides: 8. The CDR3 contains 15 residues. The V gene's germline CDR1 is SGHTA and CDR2 FQGNSA. The CDR3 loop is CASSAMTGGSYGYTF. The DNA for the CDR3 is TGTGCCAGCAGCGCAATGACAGGGGGCTCTTATGGCTACACCTTC.

The chain recombines TRBV3-1 (or the pseudogene TRBV3-2) with TRBJ1-3; D may be TRBD1 (5 bases). The V and J ends lost 0 bases and 4 bases respectively, with 16 bases between them. The CDR3 is made up of 17 amino acids. CDR1 LGHDT and CDR2 YNNKEL come from the germline V gene (reference sequence). The chain's CDR3 is CASSQDRGIGAGNTIYF. The CDR3 DNA reads TGTGCCAGCAGCCAAGATAGGGGTATAGGGGCCGGAAACACCATATATTTT.

The chain couples TRBV10-1 to TRBJ1-4, with a tentative D call TRBD1 (6 bases). This CDR3 is 14 amino acids long. Trimming cost V 6 bases and J 7 bases, with 15 bases left between them. Germline lookup yields CDR1 WNHNN and CDR2 SYGVQD (reference sequence). The CDR3 sequence: CASRKGVAGEKLFF. CDR3 sequence (DNA): TGCGCCAGCAGAAAGGGGGTTGCGGGTGAAAAACTGTTTTTT.